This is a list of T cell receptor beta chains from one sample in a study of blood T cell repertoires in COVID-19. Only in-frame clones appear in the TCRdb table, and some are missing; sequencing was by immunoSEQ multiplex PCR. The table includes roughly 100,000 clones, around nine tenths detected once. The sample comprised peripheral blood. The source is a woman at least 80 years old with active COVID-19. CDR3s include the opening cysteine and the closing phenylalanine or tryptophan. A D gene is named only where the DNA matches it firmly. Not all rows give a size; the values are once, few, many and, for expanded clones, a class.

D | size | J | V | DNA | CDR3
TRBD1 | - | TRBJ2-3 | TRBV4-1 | TGCGCCAGCAGCCAAGACAAGAGGGGGCGCGGAGATACGCAGTATTTT | CASSQDKRGRGDTQYF
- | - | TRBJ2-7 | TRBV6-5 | TGTGCCAGCAGCATTGGGCTGACATACGAGCAGTACTTC | CASSIGLTYEQYF
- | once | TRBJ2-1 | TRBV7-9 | TGTGCCAGCAGCTTAGGGACTGACAATGAGCAGTTCTTC | CASSLGTDNEQFF
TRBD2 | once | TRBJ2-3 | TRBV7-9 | TGTGCCAGCAGCCCATCAGATCGGGAGGCGCAGTATTTT | CASSPSDREAQYF
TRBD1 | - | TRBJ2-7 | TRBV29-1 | TGCAGCGTTTCTGGGGGATACGGACAGGGACTTTACGAGCAGTACTTC | CSVSGGYGQGLYEQYF
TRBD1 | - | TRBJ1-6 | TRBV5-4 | TGTGCCAGCAGCCCAGGACAGGGCGGTAATTCACCCCTCCACTTT | CASSPGQGGNSPLHF
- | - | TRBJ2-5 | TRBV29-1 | TGCAGCGTACGACAGACTGGGGAGACCCAGTACTTC | CSVRQTGETQYF
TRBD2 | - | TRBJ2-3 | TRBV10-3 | TGTGCCATCAGTGAGTCGACTAGCCGGTATACGCAGTATTTT | CAISESTSRYTQYF
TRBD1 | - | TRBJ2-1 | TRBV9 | TGTGCCAGCAGCGTCCGGGACAGGGGTTACAATGAGCAGTTCTTC | CASSVRDRGYNEQFF
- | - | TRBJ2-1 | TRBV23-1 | TGCGCCAGCAGTCAAACCGCCGACAGAAGGAATGAGCAGTTCTTC | CASSQTADRRNEQFF
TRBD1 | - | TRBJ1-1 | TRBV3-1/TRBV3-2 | TGTGCCAGCAGCCAAGGGACAGGGGGCGCGACTGAAGCTTTCTTT | CASSQGTGGATEAFF
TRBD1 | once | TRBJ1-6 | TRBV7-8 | TGTGCCAGCAGCTTAAACAGGGGTGATAATTCACCCCTCCACTTT | CASSLNRGDNSPLHF
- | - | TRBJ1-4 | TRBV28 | TGTGCCAGCAGTCCGCCTCTGGTTGGGGCGGGGGGTGAAAAACTGTTTTTT | CASSPPLVGAGGEKLFF
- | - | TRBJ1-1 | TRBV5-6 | TGTGCCAGCAGCTTCGGGTCCCCCGCTGAAGCTTTCTTT | CASSFGSPAEAFF
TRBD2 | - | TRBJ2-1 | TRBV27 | TGTGCCAGCAGTTACCAATGGACTAGCGGGAGGGCCCAGGATGAGCAGTTCTTC | CASSYQWTSGRAQDEQFF
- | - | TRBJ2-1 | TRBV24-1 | TGTGCCACCAGTGAGGGGAGACTCTACAATGAGCAGTTCTTC | CATSEGRLYNEQFF
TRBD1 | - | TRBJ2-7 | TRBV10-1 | TGCGCCAGCACTTACAGGGGGCCCTACGAGCAGTACTTC | CASTYRGPYEQYF
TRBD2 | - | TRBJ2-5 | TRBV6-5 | TGTGCCAGCAAGACTAGCGGGAGGGCACAAGAGACCCAGTACTTC | CASKTSGRAQETQYF
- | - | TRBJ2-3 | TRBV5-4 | TGTGCCAGCAGCTTGGAGGCGGGAACCACAGATACGCAGTATTTT | CASSLEAGTTDTQYF
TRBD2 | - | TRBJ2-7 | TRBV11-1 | TGTGCCAGCAGCTTGATTAGCGGGAGTGCACCATACGAGCAGTACTTC | CASSLISGSAPYEQYF
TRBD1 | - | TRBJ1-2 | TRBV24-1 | TGTGCCACCAGTGATGGAGACAGGGGCGGCGGCTACACCTTC | CATSDGDRGGGYTF
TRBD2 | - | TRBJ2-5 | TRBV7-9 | TGTGCCAGCAGCTCTGGGACTAGCGGGAGAGAGACCCAGTACTTC | CASSSGTSGRETQYF
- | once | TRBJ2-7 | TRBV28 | TGTGCCAGCAGTTTGGTCAAAGGAGGTGATACGTTTCCGAGGCAGTACTTC | CASSLVKGGDTFPRQYF
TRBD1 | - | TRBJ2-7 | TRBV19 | TGTGCCACCTCGGGGACAGGGCCATTCGAGCAGTACTTC | CATSGTGPFEQYF
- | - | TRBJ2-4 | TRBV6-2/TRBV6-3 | TGTGCCAGCAGTCCCGGGGGTGGAACCGGAGCCAAAAACATTCAGTACTTC | CASSPGGGTGAKNIQYF
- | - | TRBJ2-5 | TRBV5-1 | TGCGCCAGCAGCTTGGAAGGGGAAGAGACCCAGTACTTC | CASSLEGEETQYF
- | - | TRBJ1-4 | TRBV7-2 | TGTGCCAGCAGCTTACAGGGGTCTTTTAATGAAAAACTGTTTTTT | CASSLQGSFNEKLFF
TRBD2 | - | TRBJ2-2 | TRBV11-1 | TGTGCCAGCAGCTCTACTAGCGGTGTCGGGGAGCTGTTTTTT | CASSSTSGVGELFF
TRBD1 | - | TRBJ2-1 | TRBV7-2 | TGTGCCAGCAGCTTTTTGAGGACAGGGGGTAATGAGCAGTTCTTC | CASSFLRTGGNEQFF
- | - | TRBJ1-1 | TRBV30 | TGTGCCTGGAGTTTAACAGGAAGACCGAACACTGAAGCTTTCTTT | CAWSLTGRPNTEAFF
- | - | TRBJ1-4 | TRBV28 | TGTGCCAGCAGTTGGAGTGCAACTAATGAAAAACTGTTTTTT | CASSWSATNEKLFF
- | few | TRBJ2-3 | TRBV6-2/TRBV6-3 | TGTGCCAGCAGTTACTTACTCACAGATACGCAGTATTTT | CASSYLLTDTQYF
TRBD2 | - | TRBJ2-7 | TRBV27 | TGTGCCAGCAGTACGGGACTAGCGGGGTCCTACGAGCAGTACTTC | CASSTGLAGSYEQYF
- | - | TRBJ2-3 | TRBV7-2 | TGTGCCAGCAGCGTCCAGGAGGGGGGGGGCACAGATACGCAGTATTTT | CASSVQEGGGTDTQYF
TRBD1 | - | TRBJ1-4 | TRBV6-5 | TGTGCCAGCACGGACTGGACAGGCTTTGAAAAACTGTTTTTT | CASTDWTGFEKLFF
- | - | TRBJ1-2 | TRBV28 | TGTGCCAGCAGAAAAACACAGAGCTATGGCTACACCTTC | CASRKTQSYGYTF
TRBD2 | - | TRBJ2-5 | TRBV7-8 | TGTGCCAGCAGCCCGCATGCTAGCGGGACCTCCCGGGCGGAGACCCAGTACTTC | CASSPHASGTSRAETQYF
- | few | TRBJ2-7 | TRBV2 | TGTGCCAGCCTCCGAGACATTTCTTACGAGCAGTACTTC | CASLRDISYEQYF
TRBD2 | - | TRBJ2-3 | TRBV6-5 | TGTGCCAGCAGTCGCGGGGGGGACACAGATACGCAGTATTTT | CASSRGGDTDTQYF
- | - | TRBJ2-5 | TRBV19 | TGTGCCAGTAAGCGTACGGGTAGTTCGCAAGAGACCCAGTACTTC | CASKRTGSSQETQYF
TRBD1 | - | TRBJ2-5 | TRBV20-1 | TGCAGTGCTAATGACAGGGGGCGAGAGACCCAGTACTTC | CSANDRGRETQYF